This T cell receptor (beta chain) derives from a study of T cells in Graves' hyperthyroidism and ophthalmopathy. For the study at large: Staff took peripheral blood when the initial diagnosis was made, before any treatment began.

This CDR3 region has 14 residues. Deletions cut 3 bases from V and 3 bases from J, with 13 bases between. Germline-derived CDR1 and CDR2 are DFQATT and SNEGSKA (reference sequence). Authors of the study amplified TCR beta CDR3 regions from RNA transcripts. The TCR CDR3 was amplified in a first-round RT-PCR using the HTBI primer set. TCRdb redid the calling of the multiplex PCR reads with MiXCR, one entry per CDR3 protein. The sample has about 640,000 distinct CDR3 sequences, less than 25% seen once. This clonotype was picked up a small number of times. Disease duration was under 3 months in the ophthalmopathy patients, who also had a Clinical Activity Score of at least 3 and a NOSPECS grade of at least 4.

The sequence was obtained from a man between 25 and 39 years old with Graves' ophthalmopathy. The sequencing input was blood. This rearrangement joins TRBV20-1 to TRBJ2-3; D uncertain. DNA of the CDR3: TGCAGTGCTAGCAAGTCCCTGAGGACAGATACGCAGTATTTT. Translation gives CSASKSLRTDTQYF.